One sample yielded the 23 T cell receptor beta chains listed below, sequenced in a study of cytomegalovirus exposure and HLA in healthy donors. The PCR had 60 Vbeta and 13 Jbeta primers. Sequencing used immunoSEQ multiplex PCR; TCRdb keeps in-frame clones, though not all of them. The sample lists about 230,000 clones, 70% to 90% seen once, with 0.24% in the top ten. Sequencing input: PBMCs. The receptors stem from a girl aged 2-10 years in good health and CMV-seronegative.

The chain employs TRBV27 and TRBJ2-1; D call uncertain. Trimming pared 8 bases from V and 4 bases from J, leaving 18 bases between. This CDR3 comprises 15 residues. The germline gives CDR1 MNHEY, CDR2 SMNVEV (reference sequence). Here the CDR3 reads CASALAETKYNEQFF. CDR3 DNA sequence: TGTGCCAGCGCTCTCGCGGAGACCAAATACAATGAGCAGTTCTTC.

This clone has a handful of counts. This chain uses TRBV4-1 with TRBJ2-5; 8 bases align to TRBD1. Unmatched junction bases numbered 9, after V lost 4 bases and J lost 8 bases. Germline-derived CDR1 and CDR2 are MGHRA and YSYEKL. CDR3 length: 14 amino acids. The CDR3 DNA sequence: TGCGCCAGCAGCCGCCAACCAGGGGGCCGAACCCAGTACTTC. The encoded protein is CASSRQPGGRTQYF.

The chain links TRBV5-1 to TRBJ1-5; 8 bases line up with TRBD1. Germline V CDR1 and CDR2: SGHRS, YFSETQ. With 2 bases clipped from V and 6 bases from J, the junction kept 4 bases outside the gene matches. The CDR3 totals 14 residues. The CDR3 nucleotides are TGCGCCAGCAGCTTAGACAGGGGTGGTCAGCCCCAGCATTTT. Its translation is CASSLDRGGQPQHF.

The V and J genes are TRBV6-5 and TRBJ2-1; 10 bases align to TRBD2. Germline V lookup: CDR1 MNHEY, CDR2 SVGAGI. V shed 0 bases and J 9 bases; nucleotides not matched to a gene: 8. This CDR3 spans 16 amino acids. The DNA of the CDR3 is TGTGCCAGCAGTTACTCGAAGCGGGGGGGCTTCAGTGAGCAGTTCTTC. Translated: CASSYSKRGGFSEQFF.

The V and J genes are TRBV4-1 and TRBJ2-1; possible D gene TRBD2, 7 bases. Germline CDR1 and CDR2: MGHRA and YSYEKL. V shed 4 bases and J shed 8 bases, with 18 bases lying between them. The CDR3 is made up of 15 amino acids. CDR3 in amino acids: CASSPGRGGRDEQFF. The CDR3, as DNA: TGCGCCAGCAGCCCCGGTAGGGGGGGACGAGATGAGCAGTTCTTC.

The V call is TRBV6-5, the J call TRBJ1-5; TRBD1 matches 10 bases. V was pared by 10 bases and J by 5 bases, with 8 bases of the junction left unmatched. The CDR3 runs 14 residues. Germline CDR1 MNHEY, CDR2 SVGAGI. The CDR3 protein is CATGRQGAYQPQHF. The CDR3 nucleotides read TGTGCCACCGGCAGACAGGGGGCCTATCAGCCCCAGCATTTT.

The chain recombines TRBV4-1 with TRBJ2-5; D might be TRBD1 (6 bases). The CDR3 is 17 amino acids. The V and J ends lost 3 bases and 1 base respectively, with 18 bases between them. Germline assignment: CDR1 MGHRA and CDR2 YSYEKL. The CDR3 loop reads CASSQREQGGSQETQYF. Here the CDR3 DNA reads TGCGCCAGCAGCCAGAGGGAACAGGGTGGAAGCCAAGAGACCCAGTACTTC.

The chain joins TRBV4-2 to TRBJ2-3; unclear D gene. The length of the CDR3 is 17 residues. The germline gives CDR1 LGHNA, CDR2 YNFKEQ. Trimming stripped 1 base from V and 1 base from J, with 15 bases between. For the CDR3, the DNA is TGTGCCAGCAGCCAAGCGGGTTATACACCTCGCACAGATACGCAGTATTTT. It is translated as CASSQAGYTPRTDTQYF.

The rearrangement joins TRBV6-4 to TRBJ2-2; TRBD2 agrees at 10 bases. The V gene end was trimmed by 4 bases and the J gene end by 4 bases; junction bases not matched to a gene: 0. The germline V gene encodes CDR1 MRHNA and CDR2 SNTAGT. The length of the CDR3 is 14 residues. This chain's CDR3 is CASSASGSTGELFF. The CDR3 DNA reads as TGTGCCAGCAGTGCTAGCGGGAGCACCGGGGAGCTGTTTTTT.

The gene calls are TRBV18 and TRBJ2-7; D possibly corresponds to TRBD1 (6 bases). The germline V gene has CDR1 KGHSH and CDR2 LQKENI. The CDR3 consists of 15 residues. Trimming stripped 6 bases from V and 1 base from J, with 16 bases between. The CDR3: CASSRFRGESYEQYF. The CDR3 DNA sequence: TGTGCCAGCTCGCGGTTCAGGGGCGAATCCTACGAGCAGTACTTC.

For this clone: A read error may account for a junction end that differs from germline. The gene calls are TRBV2 and TRBJ2-5; 12 bases align to TRBD1. The length of the CDR3 is 12 residues. Germline loops: CDR1 SNHLY, CDR2 FYNNEI. CDR3 sequence (DNA): TGTGCCAGCACCCGGGACAGGGGGCGAGAGGACTTC. Translation: CASTRDRGREDF. The whole variable domain, remainder taken from reference TRBV2 and TRBJ2-5, is EPEVTQTPSHQVTQMGQEVILRCVPISNHLYFYWYRQILGQKVEFLVSFYNNEISEKSEIFDDQFSVERPDGSNFTLKIRSTKLEDSAMYFCASTRDRGREDFGPGTRLLVL.

The chain has TRBV6-5 and TRBJ1-2; the match to TRBD1 covers 9 bases. Trimming cost V 8 bases and J 8 bases; bases outside gene matches: 15. This CDR3 spans 15 amino acids. CDR1 is MNHEY and CDR2 is SVGAGI in the germline V gene. The CDR3 spells CASGTDRGVVRGYTF. The CDR3 region has the DNA TGTGCCAGCGGAACTGACAGGGGGGTTGTGAGAGGCTACACCTTC.

For the CDR3, the DNA is TGTGCCAGCAGTGCTCCGGGACAGTATAGCAATCAGCCCCAGCATTTT. This sequence encodes CASSAPGQYSNQPQHF. The chain couples TRBV2 to TRBJ1-5; 7 nucleotides align to TRBD1. V trimming: 4 bases; J trimming: 0 bases; junction bases outside the gene matches: 6. This CDR3 spans 16 amino acids. Germline assignment: CDR1 SNHLY and CDR2 FYNNEI.

The chain recombines TRBV9 with TRBJ2-2; 8 nucleotides agree with TRBD1. Per the germline V gene, CDR1 is SGDLS and CDR2 is YYNGEE. The V and J ends lost 3 bases and 10 bases, in that order; junction bases with no gene match: 20. This CDR3 comprises 18 residues. The CDR3 sequence is CASSGYRGTRAYSEELFF. CDR3 coding DNA: TGTGCCAGCAGCGGATACAGGGGGACGAGGGCGTATTCAGAGGAGCTGTTTTTT.

The chain carries TRBV25-1 and TRBJ1-6; D is uncertain. The CDR3 runs 11 residues. V gave up 6 bases and J gave up 13 bases, with 10 bases separating them. CDR1 and CDR2 from the germline V gene are MGHDK and SYGVNS. The CDR3, as DNA: TGTGCCAGCAGCTCTGGGGAGCCCCTCCACTTT. Amino acid sequence: CASSSGEPLHF.

This clone has only a few counts. This chain links TRBV6-1 with TRBJ2-4, with 8 positions matching TRBD1. The CDR3 consists of 14 residues. CDR1 and CDR2 (germline): MNHNS, SASEGT. With V trimmed by 7 bases and J by 9 bases, 11 bases remained unmatched. The CDR3 protein is CASTLGQGWGIQYF. The CDR3 coding sequence is TGTGCCAGCACCCTAGGACAGGGATGGGGCATTCAGTACTTC.

This rearrangement joins TRBV5-8 to TRBJ2-5, with 9 bases that match TRBD2. The J call may be incorrect, as the DNA end agrees better with TRBJ2-7. The germline V gene has CDR1 SGHTS and CDR2 YDEGEE. The CDR3 length is 15 residues. The CDR3: CASFPWAGGPFEQYF. In DNA form, the CDR3 reads TGTGCCAGCTTCCCCTGGGCGGGGGGGCCTTTCGAGCAGTACTTC.

V and J are TRBV7-9 and TRBJ2-1; 7 positions match TRBD2. The CDR3 sequence is 15 residues long. CDR1 and CDR2 from the germline V gene are SEHNR and FQNEAQ (reference sequence). V lost 5 bases and J lost 3; bases outside the gene matches: 7. In nucleotides, the CDR3 is TGTGCCAGCAGCCCCCCCGCGGGGGTCTACAATGAGCAGTTCTTC. Protein sequence: CASSPPAGVYNEQFF.

The chain carries TRBV5-4 and TRBJ2-5; 11 positions agree with TRBD2. CDR3 size: 17 residues. The germline gives CDR1 SGHNT, CDR2 YYREEE (reference sequence). J was trimmed by 2 bases and V by 0 bases; bases with no gene match: 6. The CDR3 region is CASSLGTRTSGQETQYF. The CDR3 DNA is TGTGCCAGCAGCTTGGGCACCCGGACTAGCGGGCAAGAGACCCAGTACTTC.

The rearrangement joins TRBV9 to TRBJ2-1, with 9 nucleotides matching TRBD2. The CDR3 covers 16 residues. V lost 6 bases, J lost 1 base, and 8 bases stayed unmatched. CDR1 and CDR2 from the germline V gene are SGDLS and YYNGEE. This chain's CDR3 is CASNSGGRGSYNEQFF. The DNA of the CDR3 is TGTGCCAGCAATAGCGGGGGCCGGGGATCCTACAATGAGCAGTTCTTC.

The chain joins TRBV7-3 to TRBJ2-1; D may be TRBD2 (5 bases). This CDR3 spans 15 amino acids. The V and J ends lost 0 bases and 10 bases respectively, with 16 bases between them. Germline V gives CDR1 SGHTA, CDR2 FQGTGA. The CDR3 sequence: CASSLTLGRAGEQFF. The CDR3 DNA reads TGTGCCAGCAGCTTAACCTTAGGTCGGGCGGGCGAGCAGTTCTTC. The variable domain in full, completed from reference TRBV7-3 and TRBJ2-1, reads GAGVSQTPSNKVTEKGKYVELRCDPISGHTALYWYRQSLGQGPEFLIYFQGTGAADDSGLPNDRFFAVRPEGSVSTLKIQRTERGDSAVYLCASSLTLGRAGEQFFGPGTRLTVL.

The chain carries TRBV10-3 and TRBJ1-5; no reliable D call. From germline, CDR1 is ENHRY and CDR2 SYGVKD. V was cut by 0 bases and J by 4 bases, with 13 bases left in between. The CDR3 contains 16 residues. For the CDR3, the DNA is TGTGCCATCAGTGAGTCGAGGGCAGTTTTAAATCAGCCCCAGCATTTT. Translation: CAISESRAVLNQPQHF.

The chain carries TRBV27 and TRBJ2-7, with a weak D call TRBD1 (6 bases). CDR3 size: 14 residues. V dropped 4 bases and J dropped 0 bases, with 10 bases sitting between them. Germline-derived CDR1 and CDR2 are MNHEY and SMNVEV (reference sequence). The CDR3 nucleotides are TGTGCCAGCAGTTCGGCAGGGGCCTCCTACGAGCAGTACTTC. It codes for CASSSAGASYEQYF.